The entry below describes one TCR beta chain. Its antigen is not yet known. Sequence at one end of the junction differs from germline and may be a read error. The data derive from a study of blood T cell repertoires in COVID-19 (dated by TCRdb to about 2020). For context, the study as a whole: The collaborator samples originated in the United States, Italy and Spain and spanned the acute and convalescent phases of COVID-19. The material from the prospective study consisted of cDNA or gDNA derived from T cells, B-cell-depleted T cells, or PBMCs. Where available, HLA class I and class II types were taken from metadata supplied by the sample provider and were not determined by assay-based typing. The repertoires were released in a freely available public database intended as a resource for research on the immune response to SARS-CoV-2. Samples came from the ongoing ImmuneRACE study (first 160 participants) plus 1,254 subjects from 6 global collaborators. Deeply sampled blood TCRbeta repertoires from subjects exposed to, actively infected with, or recovered from COVID-19 were included in the dataset. A de-identified subject ID, COVID-19 status, age in years and sex were almost always included in the sample metadata. The investigation overall reported the following: The amount of clinical and demographic metadata varied by source and participant and was provided uncurated.

The collaborating institutions used their own protocols to collect whole blood in K2EDTA tubes. Collaborator samples were shipped for TCRbeta analysis as frozen whole blood, isolated PBMCs, or DNA extracted from either sample type. TCRbeta CDR3 regions were amplified from genomic DNA using the immunoSEQ Assay, a bias-controlled multiplex PCR. Per the authors' processing: The number of nucleated cells in each sample was estimated by amplification of reference gene primers within the assay. Sequence reads were collapsed and filtered to measure the absolute abundance of every unique TCRbeta CDR3 rearrangement. Productive Simpson clonality was computed per sample as the square root of Simpson's diversity index over productive rearrangements. What TCRdb holds here is the immuneACCESS table cut down to in-frame rearrangements. Part of the clones is not present; checked against another copy, under half of the missing clones reflect an unresolved V gene, and the others are unexplained. The V and J calls and clone size are taken from that table; D and trimming were inferred from the DNA. The table for this sample lists about 40,000 clones; roughly four fifths of them were counted only once. 2.6% of the sample lies in the top ten.

From a lookup of the germline V gene, CDR1 and CDR2 are LGHNA and YNFKEQ. The CDR3 runs 14 amino acids, cysteine and phenylalanine included. The only DNA kept is the CDR3, 42 bases in frame from the first base. This TCR was recovered from a woman aged 55-69 years with acute or convalescent COVID-19. The sequence links TRBV4-2 to TRBJ1-5; there is no confident call for the D gene. The sample taken for sequencing was peripheral blood. Read as DNA, the sequence is TGTGCCAGCAGTCAAGATCAAGCGAATCAGCCCCAGCATTTT. This yields the protein CASSQDQANQPQHF.